The 13 T cell receptor beta chains in this list originate from one sample, sequenced in a study of technical replicates of blood from a handful of donors. Measured with immunoSEQ multiplex PCR; TCRdb has only the in-frame clones, and not every one. The repertoire has just over 95,000 clones, about 95% of them found once; the top ten carry about 0.3%. Sequencing input: T cells isolated from PBMCs. Receptors were obtained from a human donor in good health.

Only one count was recorded for this clone. The chain is built from TRBV5-1 and TRBJ1-3; D gene ambiguous. Germline-derived CDR1 and CDR2 are SGHRS and YFSETQ. V lost 1 base to trimming and J lost 4 bases, with 6 bases between them. CDR3 size: 13 residues. CDR3: CASSLNSGNTIYF. The DNA of the CDR3 is TGCGCCAGCAGCTTGAACAGCGGAAACACCATATATTTT.

The chain carries TRBV30 and TRBJ1-4, with 10 bases that match TRBD1. The V gene's germline CDR1 is GTSNPN and CDR2 SVGIG (reference sequence). The length of the CDR3 is 14 residues. The junction had 12 bases not matched to a gene; V was cut back by 5 bases and J by 12 bases. CDR3 amino acids: CAWGDRGSPRQLFF. CDR3 nucleotides: TGTGCCTGGGGGGACAGGGGATCCCCTCGTCAACTGTTTTTT. Based on the CDR3 plus reference TRBV30 and TRBJ1-4, the full variable domain is SQTIHQWPATLVQPVGSPLSLECTVEGTSNPNLYWYRQAAGRGLQLLFYSVGIGQISSEVPQNLSASRPQDRQFILSSKKLLLSDSGFYLCAWGDRGSPRQLFFGSGTQLSVL.

This sequence joins TRBV7-9 and TRBJ2-6; tentative D call: TRBD2 (5 bases). Germline-derived CDR1 and CDR2 are SEHNR and FQNEAQ (reference sequence). Trimming removed 0 bases from V and 2 bases from J, with 5 bases in between. The CDR3 consists of 15 residues. In nucleotides, the CDR3 is TGTGCCAGCAGCTTAGCGGGAGCTGGGGCCAACGTCCTGACTTTC. Its protein is CASSLAGAGANVLTF.

The CDR3 region is CASRDGERPQHF. The CDR3 nucleotides are TGTGCCAGCAGAGACGGGGAAAGGCCCCAGCATTTT. This chain connects TRBV6-1 to TRBJ1-5; D is ambiguous. This CDR3 contains 12 residues. CDR1 MNHNS and CDR2 SASEGT come from the germline V gene. V lost 6 bases and J 9 bases, leaving 12 bases between the germline ends.

The V call is TRBV7-3, the J call TRBJ2-3; 7 nucleotides match TRBD2. This CDR3 has 15 residues. Germline-derived CDR1 and CDR2 are SGHTA and FQGTGA. Germline trimming cut 3 bases from V and 4 bases from J; bases unmatched to any gene: 7. CDR3 sequence (DNA): TGTGCCAGCAGCTTGGGGGGGGGTGGTTCAGATACGCAGTATTTT. This codes for CASSLGGGGSDTQYF.

The rearrangement joins TRBV6-5 to TRBJ1-2, with D possibly being TRBD1 (5 bases). Germline V gene data show CDR1 as MNHEY and CDR2 as SVGAGI. The CDR3 is made up of 15 amino acids. V was pared by 0 bases and J by 8 bases, with 16 bases between. The CDR3 spells CASSYSGSRVEGYTF. For the CDR3, the DNA is TGTGCCAGCAGTTACTCGGGGTCCAGGGTTGAGGGCTACACCTTC.

The chain uses TRBV10-3 and TRBJ1-6; D not resolved. The germline V and J ends were trimmed by 10 bases and 0 bases, with 22 bases remaining between them. The CDR3 spans 18 residues. Germline CDR1 ENHRY, CDR2 SYGVKD. CDR3 coding DNA: TGTGCCACACGCGGGGTTTTCCGACTTAGCTCCTATAATTCACCCCTCCACTTT. Its translation is CATRGVFRLSSYNSPLHF.

The chain combines TRBV14 with TRBJ2-2; 12 bases agree with TRBD2. Trimming took 1 base from V and 7 from J; bases not matched to a gene: 13. Germline V gene lookup returns CDR1 SGHDN and CDR2 FVKESK. The CDR3 extends over 19 amino acids. DNA for the CDR3: TGTGCCAGCAGCCAAGCTCCTGCCGCGACTAGCGGGAGAATCGGGGAGCTGTTTTTT. Translating it yields CASSQAPAATSGRIGELFF.

The chain is built from TRBV27 and TRBJ1-2, with 9 positions matching TRBD1. Unmatched junction bases numbered 6, after V lost 9 bases and J lost 7 bases. Per germline, CDR1 MNHEY and CDR2 SMNVEV (reference sequence). The CDR3 is made up of 12 amino acids. The CDR3 region is CASQTGGSGYTF. CDR3 DNA sequence: TGTGCCAGTCAGACAGGGGGTAGTGGCTACACCTTC.

The J gene is TRBJ2-5, the V gene TRBV6-5; D is unresolved. V was shortened by 8 bases and J by 2 bases, with 12 bases between the two germline ends. The CDR3 is made up of 13 amino acids. CDR1 and CDR2 from the germline V gene are MNHEY and SVGAGI. This chain's CDR3 is CASYDWYQETQYF. CDR3 nucleotides: TGTGCCAGCTATGACTGGTATCAAGAGACCCAGTACTTC.

The J gene is TRBJ2-2, the V gene TRBV11-2, with TRBD1 matching over 9 bases. V was pared by 4 bases and J by 4 bases, with 7 bases of the junction left unmatched. There are 16 residues in the CDR3. Germline V lookup: CDR1 SGHAT, CDR2 FQNNGV. The CDR3 region is CASSSGQGRGTGELFF. CDR3 nucleotides: TGTGCCAGCAGCTCGGGACAGGGTAGGGGCACCGGGGAGCTGTTTTTT. The whole variable domain, filled in from reference TRBV11-2 and TRBJ2-2, reads EAGVAQSPRYKIIEKRQSVAFWCNPISGHATLYWYQQILGQGPKLLIQFQNNGVVDDSQLPKDRFSAERLKGVDSTLKIQPAKLEDSAVYLCASSSGQGRGTGELFFGEGSRLTVL.

The rearrangement links TRBV19 to TRBJ1-4; TRBD1 matches at 9 bases. Germline CDR1 LNHDA, CDR2 SQIVND (reference sequence). J lost 8 bases, V lost 7 bases, and 11 bases had no gene match. The CDR3 sequence is 15 residues long. The CDR3 nucleotides read TGTGCCAGTACCAAGCCGGGACAGGGTCGGGAAAAACTGTTTTTT. Protein sequence: CASTKPGQGREKLFF.

The V and J genes are TRBV28 and TRBJ2-7, with 11 bases fitting TRBD2. Trimming cost V 2 bases and J 0 bases; bases outside gene matches: 0. The CDR3 loop spans 15 amino acids. The germline V gene has CDR1 MDHEN and CDR2 SYDVKM. CDR3 sequence reads: CASSLTSGSSYEQYF. CDR3 sequence (DNA): TGTGCCAGCAGTTTAACTAGCGGGAGCTCCTACGAGCAGTACTTC.